Below are 14 T cell receptor beta chains sequenced from a single sample in a study of PD-L1 blockade in urothelial cancer. Clones were sequenced by immunoSEQ multiplex PCR, and TCRdb holds only the in-frame ones, with some missing. The sample contains tens of thousands of clones, roughly four fifths of which appear only once. The source was PBMCs, collected around atezolizumab (anti-PD-L1) treatment. These receptors were taken from a man aged 70 or older with urothelial cancer.

The V and J genes are TRBV7-3 and TRBJ2-2, with 8 bases fitting TRBD2. Trimming took 4 bases from V and 8 from J; bases not matched to a gene: 3. Germline-derived CDR1 and CDR2 are SGHTA and FQGTGA. The CDR3 sequence is 13 residues long. The CDR3 loop is CASSSSGRGELFF. CDR3 in DNA: TGTGCCAGCAGCTCGAGCGGGAGAGGGGAGCTGTTTTTT.

The chain recombines TRBV5-1 with TRBJ2-2, with D tentatively TRBD2 (5 bases). Germline assignment: CDR1 SGHRS and CDR2 YFSETQ. The CDR3 extends over 15 amino acids. Trimming stripped 5 bases from V and 1 base from J, with 12 bases between. In DNA form, the CDR3 reads TGCGCCAGCAGTTTCGACGGGAAGAACACCGGGGAGCTGTTTTTT. This sequence encodes CASSFDGKNTGELFF.

This chain links TRBV4-1 with TRBJ2-5, with 8 nucleotides matching TRBD2. The CDR3 length is 16 residues. CDR1 MGHRA and CDR2 YSYEKL come from the germline V gene. V trimming: 2 bases; J trimming: 1 base; junction bases outside the gene matches: 6. The CDR3 sequence is CASSQWIAGSQETQYF. CDR3 nucleotides: TGCGCCAGCAGCCAATGGATAGCGGGATCCCAAGAGACCCAGTACTTC.

For the CDR3, the DNA is TGTGCCAGTTGGGGCAGTCGTAACACTGAAGCTTTCTTT. The encoded protein is CASWGSRNTEAFF. The chain has TRBV19 and TRBJ1-1, with D possibly matching TRBD1 (5 bases). The CDR3 loop spans 13 amino acids. Trimming took off 8 bases at V and 2 bases at J, with 12 bases between the two ends. Germline CDR1 and CDR2: LNHDA and SQIVND (reference sequence).

The chain links TRBV19 to TRBJ1-5; 9 bases line up with TRBD1. Germline CDR1 and CDR2: LNHDA and SQIVND (reference sequence). After removal of 8 bases from V and 6 bases from J, the junction contained 5 bases not matched to a gene. This CDR3 contains 13 residues. In DNA form, the CDR3 reads TGTGCCAGTGCGACAGGGGGGGGTCAGCCCCAGCATTTT. Its protein is CASATGGGQPQHF.

The chain is built from TRBV7-6 and TRBJ2-5; D ambiguous. Germline CDR1 and CDR2: SGHVS and FNYEAQ. There are 12 residues in the CDR3. V dropped 5 bases and J dropped 9 bases, with 13 bases sitting between them. CDR3 sequence (DNA): TGTGCCAGCAGCCCCCCGATGGCGGCCCAGTACTTC. It codes for CASSPPMAAQYF.

The chain is built from TRBV15 and TRBJ2-5, with TRBD1 identical over 9 bases. Trimming cost V 5 bases and J 3 bases; bases outside gene matches: 7. Germline CDR1 is LNHNV and CDR2 is YYDKDF (reference sequence). The CDR3 runs to 15 residues. The CDR3 loop reads CATSRGTGGEETQYF. CDR3 DNA: TGTGCCACCAGCCGAGGCACAGGGGGCGAAGAGACCCAGTACTTC.

The sample holds one count of this clone. This chain uses TRBV10-3 with TRBJ1-3; D possibly corresponds to TRBD1 (5 bases). V was cut by 7 bases and J by 1 base, with 8 bases left in between. The CDR3 has 13 amino acids. Germline loops: CDR1 ENHRY, CDR2 SYGVKD. Here the CDR3 reads CAITPGSGNTIYF. The CDR3 DNA reads as TGTGCCATCACCCCAGGGTCTGGAAACACCATATATTTT.

The chain uses TRBV5-1 and TRBJ1-1, with 8 bases identical to TRBD1. The CDR3 runs 14 residues. Germline lookup yields CDR1 SGHRS and CDR2 YFSETQ. V lost 4 bases and J lost 7; bases outside the gene matches: 9. The chain's CDR3 is CASSDTGGANEAFF. CDR3 DNA: TGCGCCAGCAGCGACACAGGGGGTGCGAATGAAGCTTTCTTT. Filled out from reference TRBV5-1 and TRBJ1-1, the complete variable domain reads KAGVTQTPRYLIKTRGQQVTLSCSPISGHRSVSWYQQTPGQGLQFLFEYFSETQRNKGNFPGRFSGRQFSNSRSEMNVSTLELGDSALYLCASSDTGGANEAFFGQGTRLTVV.

This chain connects TRBV25-1 to TRBJ1-2; TRBD1 matches at 7 bases. This CDR3 contains 15 residues. Per the germline V gene, CDR1 is MGHDK and CDR2 is SYGVNS. The trim removed 6 bases at V and 2 bases at J, leaving 9 bases unmatched. The CDR3 loop is CASRSTGAGNYGYTF. DNA for the CDR3: TGTGCCAGCAGGTCCACAGGGGCAGGCAACTATGGCTACACCTTC.

The V gene is TRBV4-3, the J gene TRBJ2-4, with 8 positions matching TRBD2. This CDR3 spans 15 amino acids. The germline CDR1 and CDR2 sequences are LGHNA and YSLEER. Trimming at V came to 1 base and at J to 3 bases, leaving 2 bases not matched to a gene. The CDR3 is CASSQVAGNKNIQYF. CDR3 DNA: TGCGCCAGCAGCCAAGTAGCGGGAAACAAAAACATTCAGTACTTC.

The chain has TRBV27 and TRBJ2-5; 9 bases are a match to TRBD2. CDR1 MNHEY and CDR2 SMNVEV come from the germline V gene (reference sequence). The V and J ends lost 0 bases and 3 bases, in that order; junction bases with no gene match: 11. CDR3 length equals 18 residues. The CDR3 loop is CASSLSIKGLALEETQYF. The CDR3 DNA reads TGTGCCAGCAGTTTATCGATAAAGGGACTAGCCTTGGAAGAGACCCAGTACTTC.

The rearrangement uses TRBV10-2 and TRBJ2-1; TRBD2 agrees at 11 bases. V lost 5 bases to trimming and J lost 4 bases; unmatched junction nucleotides: 1. This CDR3 is 14 amino acids long. In germline, CDR1 is WSHSY, CDR2 SAAADI. The CDR3 coding sequence is TGCGCCAGCAGTACTAGCGGGAGTTACAATGAGCAGTTCTTC. Its translation is CASSTSGSYNEQFF.

The gene calls are TRBV7-9 and TRBJ2-5, with 9 bases fitting TRBD2. The ends lost 4 bases at V and 2 bases at J; junction bases unmatched: 5. In germline, CDR1 is SEHNR, CDR2 FQNEAQ (reference sequence). The CDR3 has 15 amino acids. CDR3 in DNA: TGTGCCAGCAGCTCCCTAGCGGGATGGCAAGAGACCCAGTACTTC. This encodes CASSSLAGWQETQYF.